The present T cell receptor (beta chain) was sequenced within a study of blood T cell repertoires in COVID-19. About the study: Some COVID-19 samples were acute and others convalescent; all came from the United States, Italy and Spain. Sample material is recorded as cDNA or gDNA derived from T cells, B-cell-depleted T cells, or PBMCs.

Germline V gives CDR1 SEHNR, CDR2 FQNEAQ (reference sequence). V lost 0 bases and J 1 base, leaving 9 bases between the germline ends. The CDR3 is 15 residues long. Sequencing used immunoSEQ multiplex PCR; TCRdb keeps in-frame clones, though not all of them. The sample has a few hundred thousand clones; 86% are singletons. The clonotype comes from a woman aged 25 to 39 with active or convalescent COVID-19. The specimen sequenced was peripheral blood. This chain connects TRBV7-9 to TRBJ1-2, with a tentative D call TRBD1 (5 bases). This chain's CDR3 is CASSLAGGLNYGYTF. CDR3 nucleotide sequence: TGTGCCAGCAGCTTAGCCGGGGGACTTAACTATGGCTACACCTTC.